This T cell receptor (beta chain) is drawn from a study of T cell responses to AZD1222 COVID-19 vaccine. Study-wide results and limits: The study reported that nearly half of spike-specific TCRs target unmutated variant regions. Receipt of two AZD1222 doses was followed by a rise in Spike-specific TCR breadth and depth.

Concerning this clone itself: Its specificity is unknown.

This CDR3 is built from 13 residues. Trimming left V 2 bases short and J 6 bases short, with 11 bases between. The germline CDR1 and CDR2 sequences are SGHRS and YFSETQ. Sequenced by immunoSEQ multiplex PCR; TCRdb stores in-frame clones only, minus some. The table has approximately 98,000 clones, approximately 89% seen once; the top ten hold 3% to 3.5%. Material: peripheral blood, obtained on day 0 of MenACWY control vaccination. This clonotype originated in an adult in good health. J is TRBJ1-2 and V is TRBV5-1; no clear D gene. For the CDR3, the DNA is TGCGCCAGCAGCTTAAGGGAGGGCGATGGCTACACCTTC. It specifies CASSLREGDGYTF.